This entry describes one TCR beta chain. The data derive from a study of cytomegalovirus exposure and HLA in healthy donors. Per germline, CDR1 MRHNA and CDR2 SNTAGT. CDR3 size: 15 residues. V lost 3 bases and J lost 7; bases outside the gene matches: 8. The study ran its PCR with 60 Vbeta and 13 Jbeta primers. The assay was immunoSEQ multiplex PCR, and TCRdb's table has in-frame clones only and misses some. The sample lists under 200,000 clones; around 80% were seen once. Specimen: PBMCs. The V call is TRBV6-4, the J call TRBJ2-4, with 8 bases matching TRBD2. The sequence came from a human donor in good health. Here the CDR3 reads CASSENGGGGNIQYF. The CDR3 nucleotides read TGTGCCAGCAGTGAGAACGGGGGGGGAGGGAACATTCAGTACTTC.